This T cell receptor beta chain emerged from a study of cytotoxic CD8 clonotypes in ibrutinib-treated CLL. Overall study results and limits: Baseline clonality exceeded age-matched healthy donors and tracked circulating CD8+ T-cell counts. The study found clonality rose at ibrutinib response, then fell toward baseline at progression.

The CDR3 runs 14 residues. Trimming took off 1 base at V and 8 bases at J, with 12 bases between the two ends. CDR1 is LNHNV, CDR2 YYDKDF, per germline (reference sequence). The assay was immunoSEQ multiplex PCR, and TCRdb's table has in-frame clones only and misses some. The table has some 200,000 clones, 70% seen once. This clone was counted only a few times. The antigen remains undetermined. Material: PBMCs, obtained after 12 months of ibrutinib treatment. The TCR sequence derives from a human donor with chronic lymphocytic leukemia. The chain combines TRBV15 with TRBJ2-1; D ambiguous. DNA for the CDR3: TGTGCCACCAGCAGAGTTCCTAGTACCGATGAGCAGTTCTTC. The encoded protein is CATSRVPSTDEQFF.